This T cell receptor (beta chain) was recovered during a study of cytomegalovirus exposure and HLA in healthy donors. Study findings and constraints: With DRB1 most and HLA-C fewest, TCR association rates differed between HLA loci in a later analysis. Later on, an analysis found that several of the most significant clusters appeared to be linked to common viral pathogens, which included parvovirus B19. It was taken for granted in presence/absence analyses that sequencing depth across donors was roughly uniform. Donors belonging to an Asian-associated ancestry cluster reportedly showed fewer N-insertions in productive TCRs than the 666-donor mean, according to what a later analysis found.

For this clone: Its antigen remains unknown.

This CDR3 region has 13 residues. CDR1 and CDR2 from the germline V gene are MGHRA and YSYEKL. Trimming stripped 4 bases from V and 4 bases from J, with 9 bases between. PCR was performed using 60 Vbeta and 13 Jbeta primers. Method: immunoSEQ multiplex PCR; TCRdb's copy keeps in-frame clones and lacks some. The table shows fewer than 200,000 clones, with approximately 80% occurring only once. Specimen: PBMCs. This TCR was recovered from a woman between 50 and 59 years old in good health and CMV-seropositive. The rearrangement joins TRBV4-1 to TRBJ2-3; TRBD1 is a possible D gene (6 bases). CDR3 in DNA: TGCGCCAGCAGCCTGGACAGATCAGATACGCAGTATTTT. Translating it yields CASSLDRSDTQYF.